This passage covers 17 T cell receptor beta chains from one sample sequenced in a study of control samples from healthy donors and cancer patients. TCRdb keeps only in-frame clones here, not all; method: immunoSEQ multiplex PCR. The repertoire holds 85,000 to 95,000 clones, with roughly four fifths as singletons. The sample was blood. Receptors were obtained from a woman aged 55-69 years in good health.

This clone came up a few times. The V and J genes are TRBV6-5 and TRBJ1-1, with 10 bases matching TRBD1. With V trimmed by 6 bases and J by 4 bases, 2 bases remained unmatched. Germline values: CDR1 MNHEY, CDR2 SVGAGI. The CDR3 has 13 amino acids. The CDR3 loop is CASRGQGRTEAFF. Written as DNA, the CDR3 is TGTGCCAGCAGGGGACAGGGGCGCACTGAAGCTTTCTTT.

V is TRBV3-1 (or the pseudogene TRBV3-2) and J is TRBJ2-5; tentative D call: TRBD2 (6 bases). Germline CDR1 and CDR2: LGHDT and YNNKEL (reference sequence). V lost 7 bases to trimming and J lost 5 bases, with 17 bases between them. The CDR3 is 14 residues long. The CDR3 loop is CASTLGLLGETQYF. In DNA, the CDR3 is TGTGCCAGCACCCTGGGACTGCTGGGGGAGACCCAGTACTTC.

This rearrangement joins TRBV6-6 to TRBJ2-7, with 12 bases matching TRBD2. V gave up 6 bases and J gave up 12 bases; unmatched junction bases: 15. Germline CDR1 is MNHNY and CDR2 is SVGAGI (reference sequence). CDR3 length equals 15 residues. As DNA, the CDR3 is TGTGCCAGCAGCTCGAAGACTAGCGGGGGCCTAGTGACGTACTTC. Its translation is CASSSKTSGGLVTYF.

In DNA form, the CDR3 reads TGTGCCAGCAGTTTATTGGTCGCAGGCCCTGGCTCTGGAAACACCATATATTTT. This translates into CASSLLVAGPGSGNTIYF. V gene TRBV28 combines with J gene TRBJ1-3; no firm D call. V gave up 1 base and J gave up 0 bases, with 16 bases separating them. The CDR3 contains 18 residues. CDR1 is MDHEN and CDR2 is SYDVKM in the germline V gene. The entire variable domain, with the rest obtained from reference TRBV28 and TRBJ1-3, is as follows: DVKVTQSSRYLVKRTGEKVFLECVQDMDHENMFWYRQDPGLGLRLIYFSYDVKMKEKGDIPEGYSVSREKKERFSLILESASTNQTSMYLCASSLLVAGPGSGNTIYFGEGSWLTVV.

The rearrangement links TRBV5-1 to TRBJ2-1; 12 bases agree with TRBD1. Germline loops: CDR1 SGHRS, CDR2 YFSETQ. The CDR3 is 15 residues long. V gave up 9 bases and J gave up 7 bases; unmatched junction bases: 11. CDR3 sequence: CATNAGTGGINEQFF. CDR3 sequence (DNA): TGCGCCACCAACGCCGGGACAGGGGGCATAAATGAGCAGTTCTTC.

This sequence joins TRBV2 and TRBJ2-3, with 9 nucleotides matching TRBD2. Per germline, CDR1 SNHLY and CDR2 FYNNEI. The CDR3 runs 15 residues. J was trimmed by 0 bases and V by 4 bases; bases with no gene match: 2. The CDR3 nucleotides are TGTGCCAGCAGTGCAGGGACTAGCAGCACAGATACGCAGTATTTT. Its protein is CASSAGTSSTDTQYF.

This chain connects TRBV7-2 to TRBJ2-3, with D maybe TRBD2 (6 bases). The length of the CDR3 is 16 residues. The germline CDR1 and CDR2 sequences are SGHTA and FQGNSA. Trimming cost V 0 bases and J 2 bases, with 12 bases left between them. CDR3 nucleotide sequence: TGTGCCAGCAGCTTAGCGGCGGGGACTCTCACAGATACGCAGTATTTT. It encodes CASSLAAGTLTDTQYF.

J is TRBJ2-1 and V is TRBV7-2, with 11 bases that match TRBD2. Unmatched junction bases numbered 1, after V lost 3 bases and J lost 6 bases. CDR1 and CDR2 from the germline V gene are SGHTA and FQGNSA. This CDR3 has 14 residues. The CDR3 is CASSFSGGVNEQFF. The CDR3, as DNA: TGTGCCAGCAGCTTTAGCGGGGGGGTCAATGAGCAGTTCTTC.

The CDR3 protein is CASSDSLGGGYTF. The CDR3 coding sequence is TGTGCCAGCAGTGACTCCCTGGGAGGTGGCTACACCTTC. The gene calls are TRBV6-4 and TRBJ1-2; D is ambiguous. In germline, CDR1 is MRHNA, CDR2 SNTAGT. CDR3 length equals 13 residues. V was trimmed by 0 bases and J by 7 bases, leaving 9 bases between them.

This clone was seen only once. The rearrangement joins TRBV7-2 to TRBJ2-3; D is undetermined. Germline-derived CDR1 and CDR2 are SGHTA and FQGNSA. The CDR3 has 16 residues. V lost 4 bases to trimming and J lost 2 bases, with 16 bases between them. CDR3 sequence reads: CASSSRPAIYTDTQYF. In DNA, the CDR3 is TGTGCCAGCAGCTCCCGGCCGGCTATATACACAGATACGCAGTATTTT.

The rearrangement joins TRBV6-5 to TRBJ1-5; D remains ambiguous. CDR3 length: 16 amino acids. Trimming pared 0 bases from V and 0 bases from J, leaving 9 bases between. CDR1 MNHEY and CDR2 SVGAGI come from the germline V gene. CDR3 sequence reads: CASSYSSQPSNQPQHF. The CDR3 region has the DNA TGTGCCAGCAGTTACTCGTCGCAACCTAGCAATCAGCCCCAGCATTTT.

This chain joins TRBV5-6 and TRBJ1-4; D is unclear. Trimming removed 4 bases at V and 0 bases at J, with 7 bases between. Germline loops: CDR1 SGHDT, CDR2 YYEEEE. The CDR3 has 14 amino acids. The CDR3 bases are TGTGCCAGCAGCCCCACTGCAACTAATGAAAAACTGTTTTTT. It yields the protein CASSPTATNEKLFF.

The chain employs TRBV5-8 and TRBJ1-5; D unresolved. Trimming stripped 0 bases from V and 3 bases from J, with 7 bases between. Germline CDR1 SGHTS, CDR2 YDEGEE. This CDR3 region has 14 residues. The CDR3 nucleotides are TGTGCCAGCAGCTTGGGCAGCTTCAATCAGCCCCAGCATTTT. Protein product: CASSLGSFNQPQHF.

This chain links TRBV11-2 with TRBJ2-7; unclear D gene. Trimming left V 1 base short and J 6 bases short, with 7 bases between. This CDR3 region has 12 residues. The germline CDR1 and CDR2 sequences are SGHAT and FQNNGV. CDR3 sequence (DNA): TGTGCCAGCAGCTTAGGCCGGAGCGAGCAGTACTTC. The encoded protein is CASSLGRSEQYF.

The CDR3 region is CASSLVPGTRNTGELFF. In DNA form, the CDR3 reads TGTGCCAGCAGCTTAGTGCCCGGGACTAGGAACACCGGGGAGCTGTTTTTT. The J gene is TRBJ2-2, the V gene TRBV13; 8 bases map to TRBD2. J gave up 1 base and V 1 base, and 5 bases lay outside the gene matches. Per the germline V gene, CDR1 is PRHDT and CDR2 is FYEKMQ (reference sequence). The CDR3 spans 17 residues.

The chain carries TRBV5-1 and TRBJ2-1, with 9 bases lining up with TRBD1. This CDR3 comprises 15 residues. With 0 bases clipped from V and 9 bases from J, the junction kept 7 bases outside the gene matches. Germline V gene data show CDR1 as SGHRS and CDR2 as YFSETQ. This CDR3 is CASSLVVGQGGEQFF. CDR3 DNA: TGCGCCAGCAGCTTGGTGGTGGGACAGGGAGGTGAGCAGTTCTTC.

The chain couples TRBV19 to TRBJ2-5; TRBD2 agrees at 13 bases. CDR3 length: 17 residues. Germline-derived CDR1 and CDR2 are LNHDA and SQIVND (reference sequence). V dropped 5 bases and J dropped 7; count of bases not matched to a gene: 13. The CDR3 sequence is CASSDPGLAGPRGTQYF. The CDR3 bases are TGTGCCAGTAGTGATCCGGGACTAGCGGGACCGCGGGGGACCCAGTACTTC.